Below, one TCR beta chain is given with its context. The data originate from a study of control samples from healthy donors and cancer patients. Sequenced by immunoSEQ multiplex PCR; TCRdb stores in-frame clones only, minus some. The table has fewer than 200,000 clones, about 95% seen once. V was cut by 7 bases and J by 2 bases, with 15 bases left in between. Germline CDR1 MGHDK, CDR2 SYGVNS. This CDR3 has 15 residues. This clonotype was sampled from a man aged 60 to 75 with colorectal cancer. The sequenced sample was PBMCs. The rearrangement uses TRBV25-1 and TRBJ2-1, with a possible D match to TRBD2 (6 bases). CDR3 loop: CASTLGGYTYNEQFF. The DNA of the CDR3 is TGTGCCAGCACCCTAGGAGGGTACACCTACAATGAGCAGTTCTTC.